What follows are 20 T cell receptor beta chains derived from one specimen sequenced in a study of blood T cell repertoires in COVID-19. Method: immunoSEQ multiplex PCR; TCRdb's copy keeps in-frame clones and lacks some. The sample comprises roughly 110,000 clones, around nine tenths of which are singletons, and approximately 4.7% rests with the top ten. The source material was peripheral blood. Source of these receptors: a man aged 40-49 years with acute or convalescent COVID-19.

This chain links TRBV6-2 or TRBV6-3 with TRBJ2-5; TRBD2 aligns across 11 bases. The junction had 9 bases not matched to a gene; V was cut back by 4 bases and J by 2 bases. The CDR3 totals 17 residues. In germline, CDR1 is MNHEY, CDR2 SVGEGT. CDR3 DNA: TGTGCCAGCAGTTCGTCTAGCGGGGGGCGTAGACAAGAGACCCAGTACTTC. Amino acids: CASSSSSGGRRQETQYF.

The chain's CDR3 is CSVGPGGVNTEAFF. CDR3 bases: TGCAGCGTCGGCCCGGGGGGGGTGAACACTGAAGCTTTCTTT. The rearrangement joins TRBV29-1 to TRBJ1-1, with D possibly TRBD1 on 5 matching bases. Trimming removed 6 bases from V and 0 bases from J, with 14 bases in between. The CDR3 extends over 14 amino acids. Germline V lookup: CDR1 SQVTM, CDR2 ANQGSEA.

The V and J genes are TRBV5-1 and TRBJ2-2; D is uncertain. CDR3 length: 16 amino acids. V dropped 2 bases and J dropped 0 bases, with 11 bases sitting between them. CDR1 SGHRS and CDR2 YFSETQ come from the germline V gene. The CDR3 DNA is TGCGCCAGCAGCTTTTGGCAGGAACCGAACACCGGGGAGCTGTTTTTT. Protein sequence: CASSFWQEPNTGELFF.

The chain couples TRBV5-4 to TRBJ1-2; tentatively, D is TRBD1 (5 bases). Germline V gene data show CDR1 as SGHNT and CDR2 as YYREEE (reference sequence). This CDR3 has 14 residues. V was pared by 6 bases and J by 3 bases, with 15 bases between. The CDR3 coding sequence is TGTGCCAGCACCTCGGGACTTACGGACTATGGCTACACCTTC. Its translation is CASTSGLTDYGYTF.

The CDR3 DNA is TGTGCCAGCAGCTTAGGTCTGGGGGCGGACGAGCAGTACTTC. Protein: CASSLGLGADEQYF. V usage is TRBV7-2 and J usage is TRBJ2-7; D is possibly TRBD1 (6 bases). Germline loops: CDR1 SGHTA, CDR2 FQGNSA. The ends were cut back, 1 base at V and 5 bases at J, with 12 bases in the middle. This CDR3 region has 14 residues.

This clone came up once. J is TRBJ1-3 and V is TRBV9; D perhaps matches TRBD1 (5 bases). V was cut by 0 bases and J by 1 base, with 11 bases left in between. In germline, CDR1 is SGDLS, CDR2 YYNGEE. There are 16 residues in the CDR3. The CDR3 spells CASSVEIRQSGNTIYF. The DNA for the CDR3 is TGTGCCAGCAGCGTAGAGATCCGACAGTCTGGAAACACCATATATTTT. Full variable domain (remainder filled in from reference TRBV9 and TRBJ1-3): DSGVTQTPKHLITATGQRVTLRCSPRSGDLSVYWYQQSLDQGLQFLIQYYNGEERAKGNILERFSAQQFPDLHSELNLSSLELGDSALYFCASSVEIRQSGNTIYFGEGSWLTVV.

The rearrangement uses TRBV30 and TRBJ1-6, with TRBD1 identical over 10 bases. Germline values: CDR1 GTSNPN, CDR2 SVGIG (reference sequence). This CDR3 spans 15 amino acids. V trimming: 5 bases; J trimming: 6 bases; junction bases outside the gene matches: 7. The CDR3: CAWRTGGWTNSPLHF. Here the CDR3 DNA reads TGTGCCTGGCGGACAGGGGGATGGACTAATTCACCCCTCCACTTT.

V and J are TRBV7-7 and TRBJ2-2; perhaps TRBD2 as D (5 bases). Germline CDR1 and CDR2: SSHAT and FNYEAQ (reference sequence). V lost 5 bases, J lost 4 bases, and 14 bases lay in between. CDR3 length: 15 amino acids. This CDR3 reads CASSLGLGATGELFF. In DNA, the CDR3 is TGTGCCAGCAGCCTAGGACTGGGTGCCACCGGGGAGCTGTTTTTT.

The chain combines TRBV15 with TRBJ2-2; 8 bases are shared with TRBD2. V was pared by 5 bases and J by 6 bases, with 11 bases of the junction left unmatched. This CDR3 spans 16 amino acids. From germline, CDR1 is LNHNV and CDR2 YYDKDF (reference sequence). DNA of the CDR3: TGTGCCACCAGCCGCCCCGGGGGGGGCGTTTCCGGGGAGCTGTTTTTT. Residues: CATSRPGGGVSGELFF.

The chain carries TRBV19 and TRBJ2-2, with TRBD1 matching 9 bases. The CDR3 spans 13 residues. From germline, CDR1 is LNHDA and CDR2 SQIVND (reference sequence). Trimming cost V 6 bases and J 5 bases; bases outside gene matches: 1. The CDR3 here is CASRTGGTGELFF. The CDR3 region has the DNA TGTGCCAGTAGGACAGGGGGAACCGGGGAGCTGTTTTTT.

J is TRBJ2-7 and V is TRBV30, with a weak D call TRBD1 (6 bases). The CDR3 has 14 residues. The germline CDR1 and CDR2 sequences are GTSNPN and SVGIG (reference sequence). Trimming took off 0 bases at V and 3 bases at J, with 12 bases between the two ends. CDR3 bases: TGTGCCTGGAGTGTGGGGGACATTTACTACGAGCAGTACTTC. Encoded protein: CAWSVGDIYYEQYF.

V usage is TRBV30 and J usage is TRBJ2-2; 7 bases are shared with TRBD2. The junction had 3 bases not matched to a gene; V was cut back by 3 bases and J by 5 bases. Germline loops: CDR1 GTSNPN, CDR2 SVGIG (reference sequence). The CDR3 loop spans 13 amino acids. The CDR3: CAWSVGLTGELFF. The CDR3 DNA follows: TGTGCCTGGAGCGTGGGACTAACCGGGGAGCTGTTTTTT.

The chain carries TRBV19 and TRBJ1-2; the D is unclear. V gave up 1 base and J gave up 0 bases, with 9 bases separating them. The germline V gene has CDR1 LNHDA and CDR2 SQIVND (reference sequence). The CDR3 length is 15 residues. CDR3 nucleotide sequence: TGTGCCAGTAGTATAGTTGGCAGGCCTAACTATGGCTACACCTTC. Its translation: CASSIVGRPNYGYTF.

The V and J genes are TRBV19 and TRBJ2-1; no clear D gene. Germline lookup yields CDR1 LNHDA and CDR2 SQIVND (reference sequence). Trimming pared 5 bases from V and 3 bases from J, leaving 8 bases between. The CDR3 spans 13 residues. Written as DNA, the CDR3 is TGTGCCAGTAGTTTGACAAGCTACAATGAGCAGTTCTTC. The encoded protein is CASSLTSYNEQFF. Variable domain in full (rest from reference TRBV19 and TRBJ2-1): DGGITQSPKYLFRKEGQNVTLSCEQNLNHDAMYWYRQDPGQGLRLIYYSQIVNDFQKGDIAEGYSVSREKKESFPLTVTSAQKNPTAFYLCASSLTSYNEQFFGPGTRLTVL.

CDR3 nucleotide sequence: TGTGCCAGCAGTCCCGCTTGGCCCGCATCACCCCTCCACTTT. It encodes CASSPAWPASPLHF. The genes are TRBV27 and TRBJ1-6; no firm D call. The CDR3 loop spans 14 amino acids. The ends were cut back, 5 bases at V and 10 bases at J, with 15 bases in the middle. Germline V lookup: CDR1 MNHEY, CDR2 SMNVEV (reference sequence).

The rearrangement joins TRBV5-4 to TRBJ2-1; TRBD2 matches at 10 bases. V shed 1 base and J 3 bases; nucleotides not matched to a gene: 1. There are 15 residues in the CDR3. Germline values: CDR1 SGHNT, CDR2 YYREEE (reference sequence). The CDR3 here is CASSLSGGVYNEQFF. The CDR3 region has the DNA TGTGCCAGCAGCTTGAGCGGGGGGGTCTACAATGAGCAGTTCTTC.

The chain carries TRBV29-1 and TRBJ2-7; 9 bases map to TRBD1. The germline CDR1 and CDR2 sequences are SQVTM and ANQGSEA. The CDR3 sequence is 14 residues long. With 4 bases clipped from V and 0 bases from J, the junction kept 4 bases outside the gene matches. CDR3 in amino acids: CSVAGTGNSYEQYF. As DNA, the CDR3 is TGCAGCGTTGCCGGGACAGGGAACTCCTACGAGCAGTACTTC.

The rearrangement joins TRBV25-1 to TRBJ1-2; tentatively, D is TRBD1 (6 bases). Between the trimmed V and J ends, which lost 3 bases and 3 bases, there was a span of 14 bases. Germline V CDR1 and CDR2: MGHDK, SYGVNS. CDR3 length equals 15 residues. The CDR3 DNA reads as TGTGCCAGCAGTGACTCGACGACAGGAGACTATGGCTACACCTTC. It codes for CASSDSTTGDYGYTF.

This clone appeared a single time. V and J are TRBV10-2 and TRBJ2-1, with D possibly TRBD2 on 6 matching bases. This CDR3 spans 13 amino acids. Deletions cut 7 bases from V and 0 bases from J, with 7 bases between. Germline CDR1 WSHSY, CDR2 SAAADI. CDR3 sequence reads: CASKEGSYNEQFF. In nucleotides, the CDR3 is TGCGCCAGCAAGGAGGGCTCCTACAATGAGCAGTTCTTC.

J is TRBJ2-2 and V is TRBV12-5; D is ambiguous. This CDR3 has 16 amino acids. The germline V gene encodes CDR1 LGHNT and CDR2 FRNRAP. The V end lost 3 bases, the J end lost 3 bases, and 14 bases lay between the germline ends. CDR3 loop: CASGFGRLRHTGELFF. DNA for the CDR3: TGTGCTAGTGGTTTTGGCAGACTTCGTCACACCGGGGAGCTGTTTTTT.